This T cell receptor (beta chain) emerged from a study of regulatory T cells in long-lasting Graves disease. Findings and caveats of the study: TCR diversity in persistent Graves' patients was below that of newly diagnosed ones. TRBV28, TRBJ1-2 and TRBJ2-5 were segments that persistent disease favored.

This clonotype was seen many times. The antigen is undetermined. One junction end does not reproduce the germline sequence, and a read error may be involved. According to the study, TCR beta libraries were built with iRepertoire HTBI primers and CDR3-region Arm-PCR. MiXCR was run by TCRdb on the multiplex PCR reads, yielding one entry per CDR3 protein. This sample has fewer than 400,000 distinct CDR3 sequences, with 15% to 20% found just once. Time point defined: newly diagnosed GD, antithyroid drugs for less than 3 months. PBMCs provided the RNA from which the TCR library was made. Germline V gene lookup returns CDR1 SGHRS and CDR2 YFSETQ. The CDR3 sequence is 12 residues long.

The specimen was peripheral blood mononuclear cells (PBMCs), collected at new diagnosis, from a patient treated with antithyroid drugs. The receptor comes from a female donor with Graves disease. This chain connects TRBV5-1 to TRBJ2-2; 7 positions match TRBD2. CDR3 protein: CASSLAGGELFF. CDR3 DNA: TGTGCCAGCAGTTTAGCGGGCGGGGAGCTGTTTTTT.